Presented here are 19 T cell receptor beta chains from one specimen sequenced in a study of monozygotic twins with cystic fibrosis. Clones were sequenced by immunoSEQ multiplex PCR, and TCRdb holds only the in-frame ones, with some missing. This table has 18,000 or so clones, roughly 89% appearing once. Sequenced sample: blood. These receptors were collected from a girl aged 2-10 years with cystic fibrosis.

This clone was observed once. V is TRBV19 and J is TRBJ1-1, with TRBD1 matching over 7 bases. Germline V lookup: CDR1 LNHDA, CDR2 SQIVND (reference sequence). CDR3 length equals 14 residues. With 2 bases clipped from V and 1 base from J, the junction kept 1 base outside the gene matches. DNA for the CDR3: TGTGCCAGTAGTATATGGACAGGGAACACTGAAGCTTTCTTT. It specifies CASSIWTGNTEAFF.

This chain connects TRBV11-2 to TRBJ1-2; unclear D gene. Germline V CDR1 and CDR2: SGHAT, FQNNGV. The CDR3 length is 15 residues. Trimming took off 4 bases at V and 0 bases at J, with 12 bases between the two ends. For the CDR3, the DNA is TGTGCCAGCAGCTCGACAAGTACCTCTAACTATGGCTACACCTTC. It codes for CASSSTSTSNYGYTF. Full variable domain (rest looked up from reference TRBV11-2 and TRBJ1-2): EAGVAQSPRYKIIEKRQSVAFWCNPISGHATLYWYQQILGQGPKLLIQFQNNGVVDDSQLPKDRFSAERLKGVDSTLKIQPAKLEDSAVYLCASSSTSTSNYGYTFGSGTRLTVV.

The chain couples TRBV27 to TRBJ1-3; a weak D match, TRBD1 (5 bases). Germline values: CDR1 MNHEY, CDR2 SMNVEV (reference sequence). The CDR3 consists of 14 residues. V gave up 5 bases and J gave up 4 bases, with 12 bases separating them. CDR3 region: CASSPQGAGNTIYF. The CDR3 DNA follows: TGTGCCAGCAGTCCTCAGGGTGCCGGAAACACCATATATTTT.

J is TRBJ2-1 and V is TRBV5-1, with D possibly matching TRBD2 (6 bases). Germline CDR1 reads SGHRS; CDR2 reads YFSETQ. This CDR3 comprises 14 residues. V lost 3 bases, J lost 5 bases, and 12 bases lay in between. The CDR3 reads CASSSSGTHNEQFF. In nucleotides, the CDR3 is TGCGCCAGCAGCTCCTCCGGGACTCACAATGAGCAGTTCTTC.

The chain links TRBV7-2 to TRBJ1-5; D is undetermined. The CDR3 has 15 amino acids. Germline V gene sequence: CDR1 SGHTA, CDR2 FQGNSA. V lost 4 bases and J 0 bases, leaving 10 bases between the germline ends. The chain's CDR3 is CASSSSRYSNQPQHF. CDR3 DNA: TGTGCCAGCAGCTCCTCACGTTATAGCAATCAGCCCCAGCATTTT.

The chain has TRBV4-1 and TRBJ1-3; D is ambiguous. The germline CDR1 and CDR2 sequences are MGHRA and YSYEKL. The CDR3 covers 15 residues. The V gene lost 2 bases and the J gene lost 0 bases, with 8 bases spanning the gap. For the CDR3, the DNA is TGCGCCAGCAGCCAAAGATCGATCTCTGGAAACACCATATATTTT. Translated: CASSQRSISGNTIYF.

The chain has TRBV7-9 and TRBJ1-5; tentatively, D is TRBD1 (5 bases). This CDR3 comprises 14 residues. V lost 4 bases and J 6 bases, leaving 13 bases between the germline ends. CDR1 and CDR2 from the germline V gene are SEHNR and FQNEAQ (reference sequence). CDR3 region: CASSSAGPSQPQHF. The CDR3 DNA is TGTGCCAGCAGCTCCGCGGGACCAAGTCAGCCCCAGCATTTT.

The chain has TRBV4-1 and TRBJ1-1; D is undetermined. Trimming stripped 0 bases from V and 1 base from J, with 6 bases between. CDR1 and CDR2 from the germline V gene are MGHRA and YSYEKL. This CDR3 has 14 residues. The CDR3 loop is CASSQDRQNTEAFF. The CDR3 bases are TGCGCCAGCAGCCAAGATAGGCAGAACACTGAAGCTTTCTTT.

This sequence joins TRBV5-1 and TRBJ2-7; perhaps TRBD2 as D (6 bases). Germline V CDR1 and CDR2: SGHRS, YFSETQ. This CDR3 region has 15 residues. Trimming stripped 1 base from V and 0 bases from J, with 11 bases between. The chain's CDR3 is CASSLRAGSSYEQYF. CDR3 sequence (DNA): TGCGCCAGCAGCTTGAGGGCGGGGTCCTCCTACGAGCAGTACTTC.

This clone came up once. The rearrangement uses TRBV11-2 and TRBJ2-1; 9 bases map to TRBD1. Germline CDR1 is SGHAT and CDR2 is FQNNGV. With 1 base clipped from V and 1 base from J, the junction kept 5 bases outside the gene matches. The CDR3 length is 17 residues. The CDR3 sequence: CASSLVMTGGSYNEQFF. CDR3 DNA sequence: TGTGCCAGCAGCTTAGTAATGACAGGGGGATCCTACAATGAGCAGTTCTTC.

This chain links TRBV7-2 with TRBJ2-2; D remains ambiguous. Germline lookup yields CDR1 SGHTA and CDR2 FQGNSA. The germline V and J ends were trimmed by 1 base and 5 bases, with 8 bases remaining between them. The CDR3 spans 14 residues. The CDR3 DNA reads as TGTGCCAGCAGCTTAGAGGGTAGTACCGGGGAGCTGTTTTTT. Translation gives CASSLEGSTGELFF. Looking up the rest from reference TRBV7-2 and TRBJ2-2 gives the full variable domain: GAGVSQSPSNKVTEKGKDVELRCDPISGHTALYWYRQSLGQGLEFLIYFQGNSAPDKSGLPSDRFSAERTGGSVSTLTIQRTQQEDSAVYLCASSLEGSTGELFFGEGSRLTVL.

The chain links TRBV7-9 to TRBJ1-4; possibly TRBD1 for D (6 bases). Trimming removed 0 bases from V and 4 bases from J, with 12 bases in between. This CDR3 has 16 residues. Germline V gene data show CDR1 as SEHNR and CDR2 as FQNEAQ (reference sequence). This CDR3 reads CASSLAEGDRNEKLFF. CDR3 sequence (DNA): TGTGCCAGCAGCTTAGCCGAGGGGGACCGTAATGAAAAACTGTTTTTT. The variable domain in full, completed from reference TRBV7-9 and TRBJ1-4, reads DTGVSQNPRHKITKRGQNVTFRCDPISEHNRLYWYRQTLGQGPEFLTYFQNEAQLEKSRLLSDRFSAERPKGSFSTLEIQRTEQGDSAMYLCASSLAEGDRNEKLFFGSGTQLSVL.

The chain is built from TRBV30 and TRBJ1-1; no clear D gene. With 7 bases removed from V and 1 base from J, the gap between germline ends came to 13 bases. The CDR3 sequence is 13 residues long. Germline V gene sequence: CDR1 GTSNPN, CDR2 SVGIG (reference sequence). DNA for the CDR3: TGTGCCTATTCCTGGGAGGGGAACACTGAAGCTTTCTTT. Protein sequence: CAYSWEGNTEAFF.

This chain joins TRBV5-6 and TRBJ1-2, with a weak D call TRBD1 (6 bases). This CDR3 has 12 amino acids. V was shortened by 4 bases and J by 5 bases, with 9 bases between the two germline ends. Per germline, CDR1 SGHDT and CDR2 YYEEEE. CDR3: CASSRDMYGYTF. In nucleotides, the CDR3 is TGTGCCAGCAGCCGGGACATGTATGGCTACACCTTC.

J is TRBJ2-3 and V is TRBV5-1; 13 bases agree with TRBD2. V was clipped by 3 bases and J by 3 bases; unmatched bases: 1. Germline CDR1 is SGHRS and CDR2 is YFSETQ. The CDR3 loop spans 15 amino acids. CDR3 DNA sequence: TGCGCCAGCAGCTCGACTAGCGGGAGGACAGATACGCAGTATTTT. Amino acids: CASSSTSGRTDTQYF.

This clone was detected only once. This chain connects TRBV19 to TRBJ1-1, with unresolved D. The V gene's germline CDR1 is LNHDA and CDR2 SQIVND (reference sequence). Between the trimmed V and J ends, which lost 7 bases and 0 bases, there was a span of 9 bases. CDR3 length equals 13 residues. The CDR3 is CASMKQMNTEAFF. In DNA form, the CDR3 reads TGTGCCAGTATGAAGCAGATGAACACTGAAGCTTTCTTT.

The chain links TRBV4-1 to TRBJ2-7; D might be TRBD2 (6 bases). Germline V gene sequence: CDR1 MGHRA, CDR2 YSYEKL. The CDR3 is 16 residues long. Between the trimmed V and J ends, which lost 1 base and 0 bases, there was a span of 13 bases. The CDR3 DNA reads TGCGCCAGCAGCCAAGCTCCAGGGACTTCCTCCTACGAGCAGTACTTC. Its translation: CASSQAPGTSSYEQYF.

This chain uses TRBV5-5 with TRBJ2-3; no clear D. V was clipped by 0 bases and J by 4 bases, with 12 bases between them. Germline CDR1 is SGHKS and CDR2 is YYEKEE (reference sequence). CDR3 length equals 15 residues. CDR3 sequence reads: CASSLEGSLADTQYF. The CDR3 region has the DNA TGTGCCAGCAGCTTGGAGGGCTCCCTGGCAGATACGCAGTATTTT.

The CDR3 sequence is CAISDTSAGGSTGELFF. In DNA, the CDR3 is TGTGCCATCAGCGATACTAGCGCGGGAGGGTCCACCGGGGAGCTGTTTTTT. V gene TRBV10-3 combines with J gene TRBJ2-2; 9 bases line up with TRBD2. The CDR3 runs to 17 residues. Germline CDR1 reads ENHRY; CDR2 reads SYGVKD. V lost 6 bases, J lost 4 bases, and 12 bases stayed unmatched.